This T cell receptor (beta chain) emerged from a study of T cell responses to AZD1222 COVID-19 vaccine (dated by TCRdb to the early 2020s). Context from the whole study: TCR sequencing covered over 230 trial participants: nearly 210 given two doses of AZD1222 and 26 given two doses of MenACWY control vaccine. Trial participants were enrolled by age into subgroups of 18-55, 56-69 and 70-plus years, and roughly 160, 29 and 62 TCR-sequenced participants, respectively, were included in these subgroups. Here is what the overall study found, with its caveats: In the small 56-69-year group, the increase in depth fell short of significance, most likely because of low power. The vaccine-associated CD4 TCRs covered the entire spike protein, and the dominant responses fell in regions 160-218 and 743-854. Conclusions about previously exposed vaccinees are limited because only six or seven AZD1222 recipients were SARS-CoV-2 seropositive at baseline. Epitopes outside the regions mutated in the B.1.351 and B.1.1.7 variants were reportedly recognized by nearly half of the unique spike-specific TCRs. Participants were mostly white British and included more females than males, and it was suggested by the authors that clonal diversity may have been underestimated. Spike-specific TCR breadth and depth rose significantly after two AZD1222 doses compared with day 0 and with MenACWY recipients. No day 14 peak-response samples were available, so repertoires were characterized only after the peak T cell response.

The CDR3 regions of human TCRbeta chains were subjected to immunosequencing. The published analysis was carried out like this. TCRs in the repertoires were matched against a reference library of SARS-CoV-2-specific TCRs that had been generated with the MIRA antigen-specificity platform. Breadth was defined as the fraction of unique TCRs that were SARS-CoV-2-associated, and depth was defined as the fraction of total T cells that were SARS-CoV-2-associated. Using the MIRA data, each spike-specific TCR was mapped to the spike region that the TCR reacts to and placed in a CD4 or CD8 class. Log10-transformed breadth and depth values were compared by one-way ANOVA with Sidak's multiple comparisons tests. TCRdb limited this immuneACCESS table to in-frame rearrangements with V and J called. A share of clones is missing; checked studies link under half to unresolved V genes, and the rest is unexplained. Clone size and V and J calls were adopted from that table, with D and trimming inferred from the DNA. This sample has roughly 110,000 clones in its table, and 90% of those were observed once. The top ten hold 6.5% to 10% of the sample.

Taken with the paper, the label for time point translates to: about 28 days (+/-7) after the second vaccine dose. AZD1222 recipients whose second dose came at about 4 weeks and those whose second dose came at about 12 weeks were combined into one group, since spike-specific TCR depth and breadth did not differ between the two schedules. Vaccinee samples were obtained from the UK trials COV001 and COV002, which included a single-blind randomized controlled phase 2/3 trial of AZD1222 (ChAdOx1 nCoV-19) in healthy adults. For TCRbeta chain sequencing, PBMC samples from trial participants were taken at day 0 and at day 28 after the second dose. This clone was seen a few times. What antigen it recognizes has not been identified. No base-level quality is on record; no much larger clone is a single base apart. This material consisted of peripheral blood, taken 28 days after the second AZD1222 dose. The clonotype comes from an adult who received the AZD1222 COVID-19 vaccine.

The CDR3 in this case is CASSYGGSYNEQFF. The sequence in DNA is TGTGCCAGCAGTTACGGGGGGTCCTACAATGAGCAGTTCTTC. The V and J genes are TRBV2 and TRBJ2-1, and TRBD2 matches 7 of the central bases. At the junction V is shortened by 5 bases and J by 1 base; bases outside the gene matches: 2. CDR3 length: 14 amino acids, cysteine to phenylalanine. Only the CDR3 portion is preserved as DNA: 42 bases, with reading frame beginning at the first base. CDR1 and CDR2 were assigned from the germline V gene as SNHLY and FYNNEI.